These 15 T cell receptor beta chains came from one sample sequenced in a study of T cells in Graves' hyperthyroidism and ophthalmopathy. The source material, RNA transcripts, was used to amplify TCR beta CDR3 regions. The study used the HTBI primer set for a first-round RT-PCR of the TCR CDR3. TCRdb passed the multiplex PCR reads through MiXCR, listing each CDR3 protein once. The sample has approximately 560,000 distinct CDR3 sequences; approximately 14% are singletons. The source material was blood. These TCRs come from a woman aged 30 to 39 with Graves' hyperthyroidism.

This clonotype showed up many times. The V gene is TRBV5-1, the J gene TRBJ2-7; a possible D gene is TRBD1 (6 bases). The CDR3 runs to 13 residues. Trimming shortened V by 0 bases and J by 7 bases, and 11 bases separated the two germline ends. The germline V gene encodes CDR1 SGHRS and CDR2 YFSETQ. The CDR3 spells CASSLVGAQEQYF. The CDR3 DNA sequence: TGCGCCAGCAGCTTGGTGGGGGCACAAGAGCAGTACTTC.

The genes are TRBV12-3 or TRBV12-4 and TRBJ2-7; 8 bases line up with TRBD1. The CDR3 contains 15 residues. The V gene end was trimmed by 6 bases and the J gene end by 6 bases; junction bases not matched to a gene: 13. CDR3 bases: TGTGCCAGCAGATCGAGAGGACAGGGATTTTTCGAGCAGTACTTC. Protein: CASRSRGQGFFEQYF.

This clonotype was recorded a few times. This sequence joins TRBV20-1 and TRBJ2-5; TRBD1 is a possible D gene (6 bases). CDR1 is DFQATT, CDR2 SNEGSKA, per germline (reference sequence). The CDR3 loop spans 15 amino acids. The ends were cut back, 0 bases at V and 7 bases at J, with 18 bases in the middle. CDR3 in DNA: TGCAGTGCTAGAGATTTAAACGGTTTAGGGGGGACCCAGTACTTC. Its protein product is CSARDLNGLGGTQYF.

Only a few counts were recorded for this clonotype. The V and J genes are TRBV6-5 and TRBJ1-3, with D hard to call. Germline CDR1 is MNHEY and CDR2 is SVGAGI. Trimming took 2 bases from V and 0 from J, leaving 2 bases between them. This CDR3 has 13 amino acids. CDR3 residues: CASSYDSGNTIYF. In DNA, the CDR3 is TGTGCCAGCAGTTACGACTCTGGAAACACCATATATTTT.

This clonotype showed up many times. The chain uses TRBV12-3 or TRBV12-4 and TRBJ1-5, with 11 bases that match TRBD1. V gave up 6 bases and J gave up 9 bases; unmatched junction bases: 13. The CDR3 runs to 16 residues. The CDR3 sequence: CASRTQDRGPLGPQHF. Here the CDR3 DNA reads TGTGCCAGCAGGACACAGGACAGGGGGCCCTTGGGGCCCCAGCATTTT.

The genes are TRBV12-3 or TRBV12-4 and TRBJ2-2; D not resolved. This CDR3 comprises 11 residues. Trimming took 6 bases from V and 7 from J, leaving 6 bases between them. The CDR3 region has the DNA TGTGCCAGCAGGATGGGCGGGGAGCTGTTTTTT. This translates into CASRMGGELFF.

As concerns this clonotype: With a much larger clone just one base away, this may be a read error. The chain is built from TRBV6-1 and TRBJ2-1; D may be TRBD2 (6 bases). This CDR3 contains 14 residues. Germline assignment: CDR1 MNHNS and CDR2 SASEGT. Here the CDR3 reads CTSSELSGGDEQFF. The CDR3 DNA follows: TGTACCAGCAGTGAATTAAGCGGCGGGGATGAGCAGTTCTTC.

This clonotype was observed a few times. V is TRBV5-4 and J is TRBJ2-3; 9 bases line up with TRBD2. V lost 4 bases to trimming and J lost 4 bases; unmatched junction nucleotides: 13. This CDR3 is built from 17 residues. The germline CDR1 and CDR2 sequences are SGHNT and YYREEE (reference sequence). CDR3 sequence (DNA): TGTGCCAGCAGCGCGACTAGCGGAGGGAGAAGCCCAGATACGCAGTATTTT. This gives the protein CASSATSGGRSPDTQYF. The variable domain in full, completed from reference TRBV5-4 and TRBJ2-3, reads ETGVTQSPTHLIKTRGQQVTLRCSSQSGHNTVSWYQQALGQGPQFIFQYYREEENGRGNFPPRFSGLQFPNYSSELNVNALELDDSALYLCASSATSGGRSPDTQYFGPGTRLTVL.

The chain is built from TRBV6-1 and TRBJ2-3; possibly TRBD1 or TRBD2 for D (5 bases each). Trimming cost V 6 bases and J 2 bases, with 9 bases left between them. The germline V gene has CDR1 MNHNS and CDR2 SASEGT. CDR3 length equals 13 residues. The CDR3 DNA sequence: TGTGCCAGCAGACCCGGGGCCACAGATACGCAGTATTTT. As protein: CASRPGATDTQYF.

There are many counts of this clonotype. The chain couples TRBV7-9 to TRBJ1-1; TRBD1 might be the D (5 bases). The CDR3 is 13 residues long. Germline V gene sequence: CDR1 SEHNR, CDR2 FQNEAQ (reference sequence). The V end lost 6 bases, the J end lost 1 base, and 9 bases lay between the germline ends. DNA for the CDR3: TGTGCCAGCAGGGGACGGGGGAACACTGAAGCTTTCTTT. The encoded protein is CASRGRGNTEAFF.

The sample holds many counts of this clonotype. The gene calls are TRBV12-3 or TRBV12-4 and TRBJ1-5, with 12 bases lining up with TRBD1. The V and J ends lost 6 bases and 1 base, in that order; junction bases with no gene match: 7. CDR3 length: 17 amino acids. The CDR3 sequence is CASSNRDRGLSNQPQHF. Here the CDR3 DNA reads TGTGCCAGCAGCAACCGGGACAGGGGGCTGAGCAATCAGCCCCAGCATTTT.

A few counts support this clonotype. The chain carries TRBV7-2 and TRBJ2-2, with 7 bases aligning to TRBD2. The CDR3 runs 16 residues. The germline gives CDR1 SGHTA, CDR2 FQGNSA. Unmatched junction bases numbered 8, after V lost 1 base and J lost 6 bases. CDR3 protein: CASSLDGSGTAGELFF. The CDR3 DNA is TGTGCCAGCAGCTTAGACGGAAGCGGGACGGCCGGGGAGCTGTTTTTT.

This clonotype was observed a single time. This rearrangement joins TRBV6-9 to TRBJ1-4; D remains ambiguous. Germline V gene data show CDR1 as MNHGY and CDR2 as SVAAGI. The CDR3 length is 13 residues. Between the trimmed V and J ends, which lost 4 bases and 8 bases, there was a span of 11 bases. In DNA form, the CDR3 reads TGTGCCAGCAGTTTTCGGCCTGGCGAAAAACTGTTTTTT. This gives the protein CASSFRPGEKLFF.

The sample holds a few counts of this clonotype. The chain employs TRBV28 and TRBJ1-5; a possible D gene is TRBD1 (6 bases). There are 16 residues in the CDR3. V gave up 6 bases and J gave up 4 bases, with 19 bases separating them. The germline gives CDR1 MDHEN, CDR2 SYDVKM. CDR3 nucleotides: TGTGCCAGCAGCCCCGTCCGGGACAACAGAAATCAGCCCCAGCATTTT. Amino acid sequence: CASSPVRDNRNQPQHF.

In this sample, this clonotype turned up a few times. The gene calls are TRBV15 and TRBJ2-2, with 11 positions matching TRBD2. Germline V gene data show CDR1 as LNHNV and CDR2 as YYDKDF (reference sequence). Trimming at V came to 1 base and at J to 5 bases, leaving 0 bases not matched to a gene. The CDR3 consists of 15 residues. In nucleotides, the CDR3 is TGTGCCACCAGCAGAGGACTAGCGGGAACCGGGGAGCTGTTTTTT. Translating gives CATSRGLAGTGELFF.